The 9 T cell receptor beta chains reported below all come from one sample, sequenced in a study of cytomegalovirus exposure and HLA in healthy donors. Primers for the PCR totalled 60 Vbeta and 13 Jbeta. Repertoires were generated with immunoSEQ multiplex PCR, while TCRdb's copy carries only in-frame clones and drops some. The table has around 230,000 clones, 80% to 90% seen once. Sequenced material: PBMCs. These receptors all come from a girl aged 2 to 9 in good health and CMV-seronegative.

The V gene is TRBV27, the J gene TRBJ2-7, with D possibly TRBD2 on 6 matching bases. Germline CDR1 MNHEY, CDR2 SMNVEV (reference sequence). This CDR3 region has 14 residues. V lost 3 bases and J 2 bases, leaving 11 bases between the germline ends. The CDR3 DNA follows: TGTGCCAGCAGTTTCGGGACTCGTCCCTACGAGCAGTACTTC. As protein: CASSFGTRPYEQYF.

The chain joins TRBV11-2 to TRBJ1-2; TRBD1 is a possible D gene (6 bases). The CDR3 covers 16 residues. With 0 bases removed from V and 5 bases from J, the gap between germline ends came to 16 bases. Germline CDR1 reads SGHAT; CDR2 reads FQNNGV. CDR3 sequence (DNA): TGTGCCAGCAGCTTAGATCGACGGGGGGCTCCGTATGGCTACACCTTC. Its protein is CASSLDRRGAPYGYTF.

The V gene is TRBV4-2, the J gene TRBJ2-1, with D possibly being TRBD2 (5 bases). The CDR3 loop spans 16 amino acids. Germline CDR1 reads LGHNA; CDR2 reads YNFKEQ. The germline V and J ends were trimmed by 1 base and 4 bases, with 14 bases remaining between them. The CDR3 reads CASSQVWSSRYNEQFF. The DNA for the CDR3 is TGTGCCAGCAGCCAAGTTTGGTCTAGCAGATACAATGAGCAGTTCTTC.

This sequence joins TRBV5-1 and TRBJ1-1; TRBD1 matches at 7 bases. The trim removed 2 bases at V and 7 bases at J, leaving 2 bases unmatched. Germline CDR1 SGHRS, CDR2 YFSETQ. CDR3 size: 12 residues. The CDR3 loop reads CASSFRGIEAFF. CDR3 bases: TGCGCCAGCAGCTTCAGGGGGATTGAAGCTTTCTTT.

The rearrangement links TRBV28 to TRBJ1-2; D possibly corresponds to TRBD1 (6 bases). The V and J ends lost 2 bases and 12 bases respectively, with 16 bases between them. Germline CDR1 is MDHEN and CDR2 is SYDVKM. The CDR3 is 13 residues long. CDR3 sequence reads: CASSLHGRGFHTF. For the CDR3, the DNA is TGTGCCAGCAGTTTACATGGAAGGGGGTTTCACACCTTC.

This sequence joins TRBV25-1 and TRBJ2-5; D call uncertain. This CDR3 comprises 15 residues. The V gene's germline CDR1 is MGHDK and CDR2 SYGVNS. Deletions cut 5 bases from V and 2 bases from J, with 15 bases between. CDR3 protein: CASSPFLGGQETQYF. CDR3 DNA: TGTGCCAGCAGTCCCTTCCTCGGTGGTCAAGAGACCCAGTACTTC.

V usage is TRBV6-5 and J usage is TRBJ1-2, with D possibly TRBD1 on 5 matching bases. With 2 bases removed from V and 5 bases from J, the gap between germline ends came to 12 bases. The length of the CDR3 is 14 residues. Per the germline V gene, CDR1 is MNHEY and CDR2 is SVGAGI. The CDR3 DNA is TGTGCCAGCAGTTACGAACCGGGGGGATATGGCTACACCTTC. It specifies CASSYEPGGYGYTF.

The chain combines TRBV29-1 with TRBJ2-5; maybe TRBD1 (5 bases). V lost 7 bases and J lost 4, with 13 bases in between. The length of the CDR3 is 12 residues. From germline, CDR1 is SQVTM and CDR2 ANQGSEA. The CDR3 region is CSGGREGETQYF. CDR3 coding DNA: TGCAGCGGTGGCAGGGAAGGAGAGACCCAGTACTTC.

The rearrangement links TRBV27 to TRBJ1-6, with 8 bases that match TRBD1. The length of the CDR3 is 15 residues. V shed 3 bases, J shed 3 bases, and the junction held 1 base outside the gene matches. Looked up from germline, CDR1 is MNHEY and CDR2 is SMNVEV (reference sequence). This chain's CDR3 is CASSFDRGYNSPLHF. The CDR3, as DNA: TGTGCCAGCAGTTTCGACAGGGGCTATAATTCACCCCTCCACTTT.